Sequencing of this TCR beta chain was carried out in a study of naive and memory T cell subsets. Findings of the study overall: Clonotypes here are unpaired alpha or beta chain sequences. Gini index rose across naive, CM, EM and EMRA in CD4 and CD8.

The table lists this clonotype with a few counts. As yet, its antigen is unknown. The V gene's germline CDR1 is SQVTM and CDR2 ANQGSEA. Trimming pared 6 bases from V and 0 bases from J, leaving 6 bases between. This CDR3 comprises 13 residues. Two oligonucleotides, mixed equimolar, formed the beta constant-region primer covering TRBC1 and TRBC2. Each CDR3 protein gets one entry after TCRdb re-called the UMI-ligation and nested PCR reads with MiXCR. The repertoire has approximately 140,000 distinct CDR3 sequences, over 15% of them found once; the top ten carry around 0.14%. The V and J genes are TRBV29-1 and TRBJ2-6; the D is unclear. The source of this sequence is a human donor in good health. The sequenced material came from naive CD4+ T cells from blood. The DNA of the CDR3 is TGCAGCGTCGCGCGCTCTGGGGCCAACGTCCTGACTTTC. Its protein product is CSVARSGANVLTF.